This T cell receptor beta chain was sequenced during a study of identical twins. Regarding the study as a whole: Twins shared beta out-of-frame sequences in excess, but this excess was weaker.

The CDR3 extends over 14 amino acids. CDR1 is KGHSH, CDR2 LQKENI, per germline. The V gene lost 6 bases and the J gene lost 1 base, with 13 bases spanning the gap. This clonotype was seen repeatedly, ten times or more. As yet, its antigen is unknown. Template switching added a universal primer site, and cDNA bore unique molecular identifiers. In TCRdb, the 5' RACE reads were re-called with MiXCR into one record per CDR3 protein. The table lists about 240,000 distinct CDR3 sequences, roughly 13% of them singletons, with around 4% in the top ten. All donors were healthy Caucasians. The data were also submitted as part of a second study, on yellow fever vaccine responses in identical twins. Per that paper: Reportedly, twins' vaccine T cell responses looked partly convergent and partly personalized.

This receptor was taken from a young woman in good health. The material sequenced was memory (CD45RO+) T cells sorted from blood. The rearrangement uses TRBV18 and TRBJ2-7, with a tentative D call TRBD2 (5 bases). CDR3 residues: CASSRAVASYEQYF. CDR3 coding DNA: TGTGCCAGCTCCCGAGCGGTAGCATCCTACGAGCAGTACTTC.